The TCR beta chain under discussion was sequenced for a study of blood T cell repertoires in COVID-19. Method: immunoSEQ multiplex PCR; TCRdb's copy keeps in-frame clones and lacks some. The sample yields around 86,000 clones, around four fifths seen once. Germline CDR1 reads ENHRY; CDR2 reads SYGVKD. V lost 0 bases to trimming and J lost 3 bases, with 8 bases between them. The CDR3 length is 14 residues. This TCR came from a human donor in a cohort sampled during active COVID-19. Input material: peripheral blood. V and J are TRBV10-3 and TRBJ2-5; TRBD1 is a possible D gene (5 bases). The CDR3 reads CAISESTREETQYF. Written as DNA, the CDR3 is TGTGCCATCAGTGAGTCAACCAGGGAAGAGACCCAGTACTTC.